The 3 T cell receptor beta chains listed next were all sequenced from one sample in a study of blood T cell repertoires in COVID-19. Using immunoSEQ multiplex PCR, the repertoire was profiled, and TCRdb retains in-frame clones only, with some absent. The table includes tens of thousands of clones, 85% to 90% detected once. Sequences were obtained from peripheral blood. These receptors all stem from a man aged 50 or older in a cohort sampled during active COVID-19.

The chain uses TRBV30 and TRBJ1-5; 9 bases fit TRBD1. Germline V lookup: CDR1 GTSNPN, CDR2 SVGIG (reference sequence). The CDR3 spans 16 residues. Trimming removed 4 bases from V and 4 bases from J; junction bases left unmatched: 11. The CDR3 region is CAWTRTGDVWNQPQHF. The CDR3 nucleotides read TGTGCCTGGACGAGGACAGGGGACGTCTGGAATCAGCCCCAGCATTTT.

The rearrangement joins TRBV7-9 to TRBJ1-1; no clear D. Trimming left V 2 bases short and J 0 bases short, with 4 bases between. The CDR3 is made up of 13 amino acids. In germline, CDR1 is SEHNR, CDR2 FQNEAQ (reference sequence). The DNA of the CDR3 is TGTGCCAGCAGCTTACAGATGAACACTGAAGCTTTCTTT. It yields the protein CASSLQMNTEAFF.

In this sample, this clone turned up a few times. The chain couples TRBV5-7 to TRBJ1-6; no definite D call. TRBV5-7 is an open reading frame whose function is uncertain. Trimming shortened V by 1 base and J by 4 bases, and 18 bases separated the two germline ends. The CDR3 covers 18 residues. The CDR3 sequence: CASSLTPARGRYNSPLHF. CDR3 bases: TGTGCCAGCAGCTTGACTCCCGCACGGGGAAGGTATAATTCACCCCTCCACTTT.